The entry that follows covers one T cell receptor (beta chain) sequence. What it recognizes is unknown. At baseline, cycle 4 day 1, and cycle 7 day 1, blood was sampled. The CDR3 sequence is 16 residues long. The data belong to a study of OX40 agonist ivuxolimab in advanced cancers. Study outcomes and limitations: The average count of expanded clones was higher among CD8+ T cells than among CD4+.

Data came from immunoSEQ multiplex PCR; TCRdb stores just in-frame clones and leaves some out. This table holds 55,000 to 65,000 clones, about nine tenths found once. The specimen comprised CD4+ or CD8+ T cells sorted from blood, sampled in a trial of the OX40 agonist ivuxolimab. The chain couples TRBV21-1 to TRBJ1-6. TRBV21-1 is a pseudogene locus. This receptor was taken from an adult with an advanced solid tumor such as melanoma, head and neck, liver or kidney cancer. Here the CDR3 reads CASSPRERPRDSPLHF. The CDR3 coding sequence is TGTGCCAGCAGCCCCCGGGAGAGGCCCAGGGATTCACCCCTCCACTTT.